This T cell receptor (beta chain) derives from a study of blood T cell repertoires in COVID-19. The CDR3 totals 15 residues. The ends lost 3 bases at V and 5 bases at J; junction bases unmatched: 8. Germline loops: CDR1 SGDLS, CDR2 YYNGEE. Sequencing used immunoSEQ multiplex PCR; TCRdb keeps in-frame clones, though not all of them. This sample has about 27,000 clones, with roughly 80% found just once. The sequencing input was peripheral blood. The TCR sequence derives from a woman aged 80 or older with acute or convalescent COVID-19. The rearrangement links TRBV9 to TRBJ2-5, with 9 nucleotides matching TRBD2. The CDR3 DNA sequence: TGTGCCAGCAGCGATAGCGGGAGTTTTTTCGAGACCCAGTACTTC. It codes for CASSDSGSFFETQYF.